The rows below give T cell receptor beta chains drawn from one sample of a study of shared clonotypes between healthy human individuals. Assay used: immunoSEQ multiplex PCR; TCRdb lists only in-frame clones, some missing. The table has about 2.1 million clones, 85% to 95% seen once. Sequences were obtained from naive CD8+ T cells from PBMCs. The receptors were sampled from a man aged 18 to 29 in good health. Some clones in this sample may be carry-over from other donors' samples. Both conserved end residues are part of each CDR3. A D gene is named only where the DNA matches it firmly.

v_call,j_call,d_call,cdr3_aa
TRBV9,TRBJ1-4,TRBD1,CASSTQGNGEKLFF
TRBV4-2,TRBJ1-1,NA,CASSQDSGSYTEAFF
TRBV6-1,TRBJ1-1,NA,CASSDPGETNTEAFF
TRBV18,TRBJ2-1,NA,CASSGGQVNNEQFF
TRBV6-5,TRBJ2-7,NA,CASSYGQNSYEQYF
TRBV2,TRBJ1-1,NA,CASSEGVRMNTEAFF
TRBV19,TRBJ2-3,TRBD2,CASNLRLAGVRPDTQYF
TRBV6-1,TRBJ1-5,NA,CASRTGNDGQPQHF
TRBV5-6,TRBJ2-7,TRBD1,CASKQGGSEQYF
TRBV5-4,TRBJ2-7,NA,CASSLNRDPYEQYF